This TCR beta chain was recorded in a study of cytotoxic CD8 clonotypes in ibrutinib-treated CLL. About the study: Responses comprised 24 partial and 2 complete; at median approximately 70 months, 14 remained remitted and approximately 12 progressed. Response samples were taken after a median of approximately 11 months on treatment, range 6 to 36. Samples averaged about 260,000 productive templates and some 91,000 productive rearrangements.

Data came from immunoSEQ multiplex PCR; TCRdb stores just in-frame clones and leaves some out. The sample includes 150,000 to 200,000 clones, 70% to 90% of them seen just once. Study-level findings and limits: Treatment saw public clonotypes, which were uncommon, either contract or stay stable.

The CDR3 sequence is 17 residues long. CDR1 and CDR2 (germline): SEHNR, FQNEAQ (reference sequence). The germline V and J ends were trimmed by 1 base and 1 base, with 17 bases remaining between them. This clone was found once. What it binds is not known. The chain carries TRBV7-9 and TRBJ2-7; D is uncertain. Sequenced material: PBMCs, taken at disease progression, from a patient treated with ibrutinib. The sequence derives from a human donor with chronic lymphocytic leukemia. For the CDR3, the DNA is TGTGCCAGCAGCTTAGGTGAATTCTCTGGCCCGTCCTACGAGCAGTACTTC. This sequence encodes CASSLGEFSGPSYEQYF.